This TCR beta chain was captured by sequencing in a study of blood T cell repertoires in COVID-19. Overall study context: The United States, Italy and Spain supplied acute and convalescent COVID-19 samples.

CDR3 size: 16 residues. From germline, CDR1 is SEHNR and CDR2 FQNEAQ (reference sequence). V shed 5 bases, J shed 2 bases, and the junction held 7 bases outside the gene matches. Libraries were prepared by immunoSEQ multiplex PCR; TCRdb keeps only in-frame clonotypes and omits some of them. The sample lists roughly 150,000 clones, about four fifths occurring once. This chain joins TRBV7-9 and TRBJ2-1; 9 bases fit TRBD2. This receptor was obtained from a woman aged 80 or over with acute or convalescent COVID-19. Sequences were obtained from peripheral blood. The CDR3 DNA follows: TGTGCCAGCAGCCCCTTAGCGGGAGTCACCTACAATGAGCAGTTCTTC. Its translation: CASSPLAGVTYNEQFF.